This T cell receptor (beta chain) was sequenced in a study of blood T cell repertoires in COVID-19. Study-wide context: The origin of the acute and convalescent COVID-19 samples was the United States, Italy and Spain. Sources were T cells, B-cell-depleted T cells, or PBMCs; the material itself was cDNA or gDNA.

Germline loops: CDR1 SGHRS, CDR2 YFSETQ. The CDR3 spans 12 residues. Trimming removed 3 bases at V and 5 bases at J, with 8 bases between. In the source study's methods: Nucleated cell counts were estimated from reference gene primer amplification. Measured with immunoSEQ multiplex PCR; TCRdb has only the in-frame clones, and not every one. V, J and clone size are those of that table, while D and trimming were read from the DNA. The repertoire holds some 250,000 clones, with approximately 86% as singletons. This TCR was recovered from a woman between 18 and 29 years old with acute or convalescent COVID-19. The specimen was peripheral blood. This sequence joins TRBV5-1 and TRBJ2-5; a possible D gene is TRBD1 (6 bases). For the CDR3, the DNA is TGCGCCAGCAGCTCTCAGGGGGAGACCCAGTACTTC. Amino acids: CASSSQGETQYF. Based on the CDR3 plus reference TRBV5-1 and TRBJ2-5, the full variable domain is KAGVTQTPRYLIKTRGQQVTLSCSPISGHRSVSWYQQTPGQGLQFLFEYFSETQRNKGNFPGRFSGRQFSNSRSEMNVSTLELGDSALYLCASSSQGETQYFGPGTRLLVL.